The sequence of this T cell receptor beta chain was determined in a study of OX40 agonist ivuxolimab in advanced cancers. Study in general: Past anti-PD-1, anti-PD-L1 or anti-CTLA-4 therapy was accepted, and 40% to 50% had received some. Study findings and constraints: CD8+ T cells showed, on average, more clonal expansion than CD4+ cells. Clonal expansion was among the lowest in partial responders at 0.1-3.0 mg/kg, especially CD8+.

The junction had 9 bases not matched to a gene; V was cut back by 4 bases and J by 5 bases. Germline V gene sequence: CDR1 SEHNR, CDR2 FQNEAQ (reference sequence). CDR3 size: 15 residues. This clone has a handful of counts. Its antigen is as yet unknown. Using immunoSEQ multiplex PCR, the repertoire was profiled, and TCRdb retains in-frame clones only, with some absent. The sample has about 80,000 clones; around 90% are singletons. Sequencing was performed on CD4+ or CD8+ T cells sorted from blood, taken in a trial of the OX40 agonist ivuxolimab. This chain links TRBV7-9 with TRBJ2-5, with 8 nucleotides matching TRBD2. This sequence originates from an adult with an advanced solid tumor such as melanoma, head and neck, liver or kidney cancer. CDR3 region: CASSSHDGRGETQYF. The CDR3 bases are TGTGCCAGCAGCTCCCATGACGGGAGGGGCGAGACCCAGTACTTC.